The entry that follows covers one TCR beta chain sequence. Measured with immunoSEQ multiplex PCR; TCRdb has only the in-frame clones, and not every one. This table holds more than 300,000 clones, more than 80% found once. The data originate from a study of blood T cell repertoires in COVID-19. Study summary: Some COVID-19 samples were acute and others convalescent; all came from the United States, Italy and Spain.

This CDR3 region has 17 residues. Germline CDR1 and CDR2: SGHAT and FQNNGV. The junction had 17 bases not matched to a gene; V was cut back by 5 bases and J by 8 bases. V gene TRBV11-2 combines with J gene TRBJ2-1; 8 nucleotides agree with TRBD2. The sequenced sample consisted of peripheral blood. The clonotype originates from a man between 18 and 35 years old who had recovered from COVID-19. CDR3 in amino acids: CASSVSSGGRLSDEQFF. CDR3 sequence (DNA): TGTGCCAGCAGCGTATCCTCCGGCGGGAGGTTGTCCGATGAGCAGTTCTTC.